These 19 T cell receptor beta chains share one sample of origin, sequenced in a study of beta chain features in type 1 diabetes. The study, taken as a whole, reports: The study found moderately but significantly shorter TCRB CDR3s in all four CD4+ subsets of Type 1 diabetes patients.

Expressed TCRB transcripts got sequenced, as all isolated RNA was reverse transcribed. Sequencing was performed with immunoSEQ multiplex PCR; in TCRdb, only in-frame clones are kept and a portion is missing. The sample lists about 340,000 clones; 13% were seen once. Their antigen targets remain unknown. Sequencing was done on a sample of naive CD4+ T cells from blood. Receptors originate from a woman aged 18-35 years with type 1 diabetes.

This clone was seen only a few times. The chain links TRBV7-9 to TRBJ2-6; TRBD1 matches at 9 bases. V lost 1 base, J lost 4 bases, and 8 bases stayed unmatched. This CDR3 comprises 18 residues. In germline, CDR1 is SEHNR, CDR2 FQNEAQ (reference sequence). The CDR3 sequence: CASSLVSGQGPGANVLTF. Here the CDR3 DNA reads TGTGCCAGCAGCTTAGTCTCGGGACAGGGTCCAGGGGCCAACGTCCTGACTTTC.

This rearrangement joins TRBV6-5 to TRBJ2-7; 10 bases line up with TRBD1. The CDR3 covers 15 residues. J gave up 1 base and V 6 bases, and 6 bases lay outside the gene matches. Germline CDR1 and CDR2: MNHEY and SVGAGI. CDR3 loop: CASRHSGQGSYEQYF. The CDR3 bases are TGTGCCAGCAGACATTCGGGACAGGGGTCCTACGAGCAGTACTTC.

V usage is TRBV28 and J usage is TRBJ2-1; 7 bases are a match to TRBD2. The CDR3 is made up of 14 amino acids. Germline loops: CDR1 MDHEN, CDR2 SYDVKM. The junction had 7 bases not matched to a gene; V was cut back by 5 bases and J by 6 bases. The CDR3 DNA sequence: TGTGCCAGCAGTCCCGGGACTACCATCAATGAGCAGTTCTTC. It yields the protein CASSPGTTINEQFF.

This clone was recorded a few times. The CDR3, as DNA: TGTGCCAGCAGTTTCCGCCTCGGACTAGCGGGAGGTAATGAGCAGTTCTTC. Its protein product is CASSFRLGLAGGNEQFF. The chain employs TRBV28 and TRBJ2-1; TRBD2 aligns across 14 bases. Looked up from germline, CDR1 is MDHEN and CDR2 is SYDVKM. The CDR3 loop spans 17 amino acids. The trim removed 3 bases at V and 7 bases at J, leaving 8 bases unmatched.

In its sample, this clone was seen a few times. The genes are TRBV19 and TRBJ1-5, with D perhaps TRBD1 (6 bases). The V end was cut by 2 bases, the J end by 2 bases, with 7 bases between. This CDR3 has 14 amino acids. Germline values: CDR1 LNHDA, CDR2 SQIVND (reference sequence). The CDR3 loop reads CASSIPGGNQPQHF. The CDR3 region has the DNA TGTGCCAGTAGTATACCAGGGGGCAATCAGCCCCAGCATTTT.

V is TRBV30 and J is TRBJ2-3; the D gene is possibly TRBD2 (5 bases). This CDR3 is built from 11 residues. V shed 1 base and J shed 9 bases, with 8 bases lying between them. From germline, CDR1 is GTSNPN and CDR2 SVGIG (reference sequence). CDR3 protein: CAWSDRRTQYF. The CDR3 DNA is TGTGCCTGGAGTGACCGGAGGACGCAGTATTTT.

Many counts were recorded for this clone. This specimen includes other DNA sequences encoding the same CDR3. The rearrangement links TRBV28 to TRBJ2-5; possible D gene TRBD2, 5 bases. V was pared by 3 bases and J by 5 bases, with 7 bases between. This CDR3 has 12 residues. CDR1 and CDR2 (germline): MDHEN, SYDVKM. The CDR3 coding sequence is TGTGCCAGCAGTTTGAGGGAGGAGACCCAGTACTTC. Protein: CASSLREETQYF. The variable domain in full, with the rest retrieved from reference TRBV28 and TRBJ2-5, is DVKVTQSSRYLVKRTGEKVFLECVQDMDHENMFWYRQDPGLGLRLIYFSYDVKMKEKGDIPEGYSVSREKKERFSLILESASTNQTSMYLCASSLREETQYFGPGTRLLVL.

The chain carries TRBV7-2 and TRBJ2-7; D may be TRBD2 (7 bases). Per the germline V gene, CDR1 is SGHTA and CDR2 is FQGNSA. This CDR3 has 14 amino acids. V was trimmed by 7 bases and J by 2 bases, leaving 15 bases between them. The DNA of the CDR3 is TGTGCCAGCACCGAGGGGGGGAGGACCTACGAGCAGTACTTC. It translates to CASTEGGRTYEQYF.

This clone was recorded a few times. The chain has TRBV28 and TRBJ2-3; TRBD2 aligns across 9 bases. The J segment lost 5 bases and the V segment lost 5 bases, leaving 5 bases of the junction unmatched. The germline CDR1 and CDR2 sequences are MDHEN and SYDVKM. This CDR3 contains 14 residues. The CDR3 DNA reads TGTGCCAGCAGTCGATCTAGCGGGAAAGATACGCAGTATTTT. Protein product: CASSRSSGKDTQYF.

The chain combines TRBV5-1 with TRBJ1-2, with D perhaps matching TRBD1 (6 bases). The CDR3 totals 17 residues. Germline-derived CDR1 and CDR2 are SGHRS and YFSETQ. Trimming removed 0 bases at V and 6 bases at J, with 21 bases between. CDR3 sequence: CASSLAGRGQKVDGYTF. The CDR3 DNA reads as TGCGCCAGCAGCTTGGCCGGCCGTGGACAGAAAGTCGATGGCTACACCTTC.

This clone occurred a few times. This CDR3 is CASSRYQGGVNTEAFF. DNA for the CDR3: TGTGCCAGCAGCCGTTACCAAGGGGGGGTGAACACTGAAGCTTTCTTT. This sequence joins TRBV7-2 and TRBJ1-1; a possible D gene is TRBD1 (6 bases). Between the trimmed V and J ends, which lost 5 bases and 0 bases, there was a span of 16 bases. The CDR3 is made up of 16 amino acids. Germline V CDR1 and CDR2: SGHTA, FQGNSA.

This clone was detected a few times. The chain employs TRBV29-1 and TRBJ1-2, with D perhaps TRBD1 (5 bases). Trimming removed 4 bases at V and 3 bases at J, with 9 bases between. CDR1 is SQVTM and CDR2 is ANQGSEA in the germline V gene. The CDR3 covers 12 residues. CDR3 in amino acids: CSVGWGDYGYTF. CDR3 nucleotide sequence: TGCAGCGTTGGTTGGGGGGACTATGGCTACACCTTC.

This clone was picked up a small number of times. The chain recombines TRBV7-9 with TRBJ1-1; tentative D call: TRBD1 (5 bases). Per germline, CDR1 SEHNR and CDR2 FQNEAQ (reference sequence). Trimming pared 8 bases from V and 0 bases from J, leaving 13 bases between. This CDR3 comprises 14 residues. The CDR3 loop reads CASARTQVNTEAFF. As DNA, the CDR3 is TGTGCCAGCGCTAGGACACAGGTGAACACTGAAGCTTTCTTT.

The chain links TRBV4-3 to TRBJ2-2; D might be TRBD2 (6 bases). This CDR3 has 14 residues. With 1 base removed from V and 6 bases from J, the gap between germline ends came to 9 bases. In germline, CDR1 is LGHNA, CDR2 YSLEER. The CDR3 nucleotides read TGCGCCAGCAGCCAAGTTCCGGGAGCCGGGGAGCTGTTTTTT. It is translated as CASSQVPGAGELFF.

The V and J genes are TRBV18 and TRBJ2-7; 11 bases are a match to TRBD2. The CDR3 is 15 amino acids. Per germline, CDR1 KGHSH and CDR2 LQKENI. The junction had 5 bases not matched to a gene; V was cut back by 3 bases and J by 4 bases. CDR3 amino acids: CASSPGLAAAYEQYF. CDR3 nucleotide sequence: TGTGCCAGCTCACCGGGACTAGCGGCGGCTTACGAGCAGTACTTC. The full variable domain, with the rest looked up from reference TRBV18 and TRBJ2-7, is NAGVMQNPRHLVRRRGQEARLRCSPMKGHSHVYWYRQLPEEGLKFMVYLQKENIIDESGMPKERFSAEFPKEGPSILRIQQVVRGDSAAYFCASSPGLAAAYEQYFGPGTRLTVT.

Only a few counts were recorded for this clone. This rearrangement joins TRBV18 to TRBJ1-2; 7 nucleotides align to TRBD1. Germline assignment: CDR1 KGHSH and CDR2 LQKENI. J was trimmed by 4 bases and V by 2 bases; bases with no gene match: 4. This CDR3 has 14 amino acids. The DNA for the CDR3 is TGTGCCAGCTCACCAGGGGACAGACCCTATGGCTACACCTTC. Protein product: CASSPGDRPYGYTF.

This chain uses TRBV7-2 with TRBJ1-2; 7 nucleotides match TRBD1. CDR1 is SGHTA, CDR2 FQGNSA, per germline. With V trimmed by 4 bases and J by 2 bases, 1 base remained unmatched. The CDR3 contains 13 residues. In nucleotides, the CDR3 is TGTGCCAGCAGCTCGACAGGGAACTATGGCTACACCTTC. This gives the protein CASSSTGNYGYTF.

In this sample, this clone turned up a few times. The V and J genes are TRBV5-1 and TRBJ2-7, with no clear D. V dropped 4 bases and J dropped 4 bases, with 21 bases sitting between them. Germline V gene sequence: CDR1 SGHRS, CDR2 YFSETQ. CDR3 length: 16 residues. CDR3 residues: CASSSGAAPHPYEQYF. Written as DNA, the CDR3 is TGCGCCAGCAGCAGTGGTGCGGCCCCTCATCCATACGAGCAGTACTTC.

This clone was counted only a few times. The chain joins TRBV10-1 to TRBJ2-3; 7 nucleotides align to TRBD2. Germline assignment: CDR1 WNHNN and CDR2 SYGVQD (reference sequence). The length of the CDR3 is 15 residues. The ends lost 5 bases at V and 2 bases at J; junction bases unmatched: 7. CDR3 DNA: TGCGCCAGCAGTCAAGCCGGGAGGAACACAGATACGCAGTATTTT. Translating it yields CASSQAGRNTDTQYF.